This entry features one T cell receptor (beta chain) sequence. Its antigen is undetermined. TCRdb's copy holds only in-frame clones and misses some; the assay was immunoSEQ multiplex PCR. The table includes about 58,000 clones, over 65% detected once. The entry originates in a study of early stage breast cancer tumors. In the study overall: Most invasive tumors, about 75% of the 16, were ER+/PR+/HER2-.

Study-level points and caveats: Chain pairing and CD4, CD8 or FOXP3 expression were not captured. Enriched TCRB sequences shared across patients were mostly commonly generated sequences.

CDR1 and CDR2 (germline): MNHEY, SVGAGI. The CDR3 totals 16 residues. Trimming removed 2 bases from V and 1 base from J; junction bases left unmatched: 5. This chain uses TRBV6-5 with TRBJ2-3; TRBD1 agrees at 8 bases. What was sequenced was blood. This receptor was obtained from a person in their twenties or thirties with breast cancer. CDR3 sequence (DNA): TGTGCCAGCAGTTACCTCGACAGGGGAGGCACAGATACGCAGTATTTT. This gives the protein CASSYLDRGGTDTQYF.